This is a list of T cell receptor beta chains from one sample in a study of molecular identifiers for immune sequencing clone quantification. One entry per CDR3 protein results from TCRdb running MiXCR on the PCR reads. Altogether more than 450,000 distinct CDR3 sequences are present, over 20% being singletons, with the ten largest covering about 0.8%. The specimen sequenced was naive CD8+ T cells from blood, with Jurkat cell RNA spiked in. These receptors were obtained from a human donor in good health. Some libraries in this study had Jurkat cell RNA spiked in. The CDR3 runs from the conserved cysteine through the conserved F or W. D genes are given only for firm matches. Expanded clones are given a class, and other clones once, few, many or no size at all.

CDR3 protein: CASSLQLAGGPDTQYF; CDR3 DNA: TGCGCCAGCAGCCTTCAGCTAGCGGGAGGGCCGGATACGCAGTATTTT; V gene: TRBV4-3; D gene: TRBD2; clone size: many; J gene: TRBJ2-3
CDR3 protein: CASSSNRDTSNTGELFF; CDR3 DNA: TGTGCCAGCAGCTCCAACCGGGACACCTCGAACACCGGGGAGCTGTTTTTT; V gene: TRBV7-9; D gene: .; clone size: many; J gene: TRBJ2-2
CDR3 protein: CSARDVYQETQYF; CDR3 DNA: TGCAGTGCTAGAGATGTTTACCAAGAGACCCAGTACTTC; V gene: TRBV20-1; D gene: .; clone size: many; J gene: TRBJ2-5
CDR3 protein: CASSYAAMANVLTF; CDR3 DNA: TGTGCCAGCAGTTACGCAGCCATGGCCAACGTCCTGACTTTC; V gene: TRBV6-5; D gene: .; clone size: many; J gene: TRBJ2-6
CDR3 protein: CASSPMGDRQPQHF; CDR3 DNA: TGTGCCAGCTCACCAATGGGGGATCGGCAGCCCCAGCATTTT; V gene: TRBV18; D gene: .; clone size: few; J gene: TRBJ1-5
CDR3 protein: CAWSDGTYNEQFF; CDR3 DNA: TGTGCCTGGAGTGACGGGACCTACAATGAGCAGTTCTTC; V gene: TRBV30; D gene: .; clone size: many; J gene: TRBJ2-1
CDR3 protein: CASSLSPFVMTETSTDTQYF; CDR3 DNA: TGTGCCAGCAGTTTAAGTCCCTTTGTTATGACAGAAACAAGCACAGATACGCAGTATTTT; V gene: TRBV27; D gene: .; clone size: .; J gene: TRBJ2-3
CDR3 protein: CASNQNRGPLSYNEQFF; CDR3 DNA: TGTGCCAGCAACCAAAACAGGGGACCCCTCTCCTACAATGAGCAGTTCTTC; V gene: TRBV6-2/TRBV6-3; D gene: TRBD1; clone size: .; J gene: TRBJ2-1
CDR3 protein: CASSWGETEAFF; CDR3 DNA: TGCGCCAGCAGCTGGGGGGAGACTGAAGCTTTCTTT; V gene: TRBV5-1; D gene: .; clone size: many; J gene: TRBJ1-1
CDR3 protein: CASSATSGGLTDTQYF; CDR3 DNA: TGTGCCAGCAGTGCAACTAGCGGGGGTCTGACAGATACGCAGTATTTT; V gene: TRBV6-5; D gene: TRBD2; clone size: many; J gene: TRBJ2-3
CDR3 protein: CAWEGGGANTGELFF; CDR3 DNA: TGTGCCTGGGAAGGAGGGGGCGCGAACACCGGGGAGCTGTTTTTT; V gene: TRBV30; D gene: .; clone size: .; J gene: TRBJ2-2
CDR3 protein: CASSYGDNVYGYTF; CDR3 DNA: TGTGCCAGCAGTTACGGTGACAACGTATATGGCTACACCTTC; V gene: TRBV6-2/TRBV6-3; D gene: .; clone size: many; J gene: TRBJ1-2
CDR3 protein: CASSRGLLAGDYTDTQYF; CDR3 DNA: TGTGCCAGCAGCAGGGGACTACTAGCGGGGGACTACACAGATACGCAGTATTTT; V gene: TRBV7-2; D gene: TRBD2; clone size: many; J gene: TRBJ2-3
CDR3 protein: CASSHGPIPRTEAFF; CDR3 DNA: TGCGCCAGCAGCCACGGACCGATCCCGAGGACTGAAGCTTTCTTT; V gene: TRBV4-3; D gene: .; clone size: .; J gene: TRBJ1-1
CDR3 protein: CASSLSGSGVYEQYF; CDR3 DNA: TGTGCCAGCAGCTTAAGTGGAAGCGGGGTCTACGAGCAGTACTTC; V gene: TRBV7-2; D gene: TRBD2; clone size: many; J gene: TRBJ2-7
CDR3 protein: CASSSGENIQYF; CDR3 DNA: TGTGCCAGCAGTTCGGGGGAAAACATTCAGTACTTC; V gene: TRBV12-3/TRBV12-4; D gene: .; clone size: few; J gene: TRBJ2-4
CDR3 protein: CASSFSRQPQHF; CDR3 DNA: TGTGCCAGCAGTTTCAGTCGGCAGCCCCAGCATTTT; V gene: TRBV28; D gene: .; clone size: many; J gene: TRBJ1-5
CDR3 protein: CASSLNGIYEQYF; CDR3 DNA: TGTGCCAGCAGTTTAAATGGGATTTACGAGCAGTACTTC; V gene: TRBV27; D gene: .; clone size: .; J gene: TRBJ2-7
CDR3 protein: CASSLTAYGYTF; CDR3 DNA: TGTGCCAGCAGTCTCACAGCTTATGGCTACACCTTC; V gene: TRBV6-2/TRBV6-3; D gene: .; clone size: .; J gene: TRBJ1-2
CDR3 protein: CASSLVSRDYLDNEQFF; CDR3 DNA: TGTGCCAGCAGCTTAGTATCGAGGGACTACCTCGACAATGAGCAGTTCTTC; V gene: TRBV7-2; D gene: TRBD2; clone size: many; J gene: TRBJ2-1
CDR3 protein: CASSLAGSLNYGYTF; CDR3 DNA: TGTGCCAGCAGCTTAGCCGGGAGCCTTAACTATGGCTACACCTTC; V gene: TRBV7-9; D gene: .; clone size: .; J gene: TRBJ1-2
CDR3 protein: CAWSRVSNQPQHF; CDR3 DNA: TGTGCCTGGAGTAGAGTTAGCAATCAGCCCCAGCATTTT; V gene: TRBV30; D gene: .; clone size: .; J gene: TRBJ1-5
CDR3 protein: CASSPKGSAYNEQFF; CDR3 DNA: TGTGCCAGCAGTCCAAAGGGGAGCGCCTACAATGAGCAGTTCTTC; V gene: TRBV2; D gene: .; clone size: few; J gene: TRBJ2-1
CDR3 protein: CATAGSGETQYF; CDR3 DNA: TGTGCCACCGCAGGTAGCGGAGAGACCCAGTACTTC; V gene: TRBV24-1; D gene: .; clone size: .; J gene: TRBJ2-5
CDR3 protein: CASSSLDRVSYEQYF; CDR3 DNA: TGTGCCAGCAGCTCCCTGGACAGGGTCTCCTACGAGCAGTACTTC; V gene: TRBV7-9; D gene: TRBD1; clone size: .; J gene: TRBJ2-7
CDR3 protein: CASSESAVRWGQETQYF; CDR3 DNA: TGTGCCAGCAGTGAATCGGCTGTACGCTGGGGTCAGGAGACCCAGTACTTC; V gene: TRBV25-1; D gene: .; clone size: few; J gene: TRBJ2-5
CDR3 protein: CASSQASGQALWEHNEQFF; CDR3 DNA: TGTGCCAGCAGCCAAGCGTCAGGGCAAGCGTTATGGGAACACAATGAGCAGTTCTTC; V gene: TRBV14; D gene: .; clone size: few; J gene: TRBJ2-1
CDR3 protein: CASSENGGSNYGYTF; CDR3 DNA: TGTGCCAGCAGTGAGAATGGGGGATCCAACTATGGCTACACCTTC; V gene: TRBV28; D gene: .; clone size: .; J gene: TRBJ1-2
CDR3 protein: CARPPGQSSDTQYF; CDR3 DNA: TGCGCCAGACCTCCGGGACAGTCTTCAGATACGCAGTATTTT; V gene: TRBV5-1; D gene: TRBD1; clone size: many; J gene: TRBJ2-3
CDR3 protein: CASSFHWGISLSYEQYF; CDR3 DNA: TGTGCCAGCAGTTTTCATTGGGGGATTAGCCTTTCTTACGAGCAGTACTTC; V gene: TRBV28; D gene: .; clone size: .; J gene: TRBJ2-7
CDR3 protein: CASSLWSTRGSHNEQFF; CDR3 DNA: TGTGCCAGCAGTTTATGGTCGACTCGGGGGTCTCACAATGAGCAGTTCTTC; V gene: TRBV12-3/TRBV12-4; D gene: .; clone size: many; J gene: TRBJ2-1
CDR3 protein: CASSSTDYSNQPQHF; CDR3 DNA: TGTGCCAGCAGTTCGACAGATTATAGCAATCAGCCCCAGCATTTT; V gene: TRBV6-1; D gene: .; clone size: many; J gene: TRBJ1-5
CDR3 protein: CASSWTSGNGELFF; CDR3 DNA: TGTGCCAGCAGCTGGACTAGCGGGAACGGGGAGCTGTTTTTT; V gene: TRBV7-9; D gene: TRBD2; clone size: .; J gene: TRBJ2-2
CDR3 protein: CASSSHPTGVAFF; CDR3 DNA: TGTGCCAGCTCATCCCACCCCACGGGCGTAGCTTTCTTT; V gene: TRBV27; D gene: .; clone size: .; J gene: TRBJ1-1
CDR3 protein: CASSYAPLGAEAFF; CDR3 DNA: TGTGCCAGCAGTTACGCACCTCTAGGCGCTGAAGCTTTCTTT; V gene: TRBV6-6; D gene: .; clone size: .; J gene: TRBJ1-1
CDR3 protein: CASSQGARAGELFF; CDR3 DNA: TGTGCCAGCAGTCAGGGGGCACGGGCCGGGGAGCTGTTTTTT; V gene: TRBV7-9; D gene: TRBD1; clone size: few; J gene: TRBJ2-2
CDR3 protein: CASSYGGGGPVTKYF; CDR3 DNA: TGTGCCAGCAGTTACGGGGGCGGGGGCCCTGTGACCAAGTACTTC; V gene: TRBV6-2/TRBV6-3; D gene: .; clone size: .; J gene: TRBJ2-5
CDR3 protein: CASSRWGTGVSYEQYF; CDR3 DNA: TGTGCCAGCAGCCGTTGGGGGACAGGAGTCTCCTACGAGCAGTACTTC; V gene: TRBV7-9; D gene: TRBD1; clone size: .; J gene: TRBJ2-7
CDR3 protein: CSATDRVNQPQHF; CDR3 DNA: TGCAGTGCAACGGACAGGGTCAATCAGCCCCAGCATTTT; V gene: TRBV20-1; D gene: TRBD1; clone size: many; J gene: TRBJ1-5
CDR3 protein: CASSQGPVTSYGHTF; CDR3 DNA: TGCGCCAGCAGCCAAGGGCCGGTGACAAGCTATGGCCACACCTTC; V gene: TRBV4-1; D gene: .; clone size: .; J gene: TRBJ1-2
CDR3 protein: CSAKSGTSGYEQYF; CDR3 DNA: TGCAGTGCTAAGTCCGGGACTAGCGGCTACGAGCAGTACTTC; V gene: TRBV20-1; D gene: TRBD2; clone size: few; J gene: TRBJ2-7
CDR3 protein: CASSGEGLGQPQHF; CDR3 DNA: TGTGCCAGCTCGGGGGAAGGTTTGGGTCAGCCCCAGCATTTT; V gene: TRBV18; D gene: .; clone size: many; J gene: TRBJ1-5
CDR3 protein: CASSYSTVGTSIYEQYF; CDR3 DNA: TGTGCCAGCAGTTACTCAACGGTTGGGACTAGTATATACGAGCAGTACTTC; V gene: TRBV6-5; D gene: TRBD2; clone size: few; J gene: TRBJ2-7
CDR3 protein: CASSLEAATPNTGELFF; CDR3 DNA: TGTGCCAGCAGCTTGGAGGCGGCAACCCCGAACACCGGGGAGCTGTTTTTT; V gene: TRBV5-6; D gene: .; clone size: .; J gene: TRBJ2-2
CDR3 protein: CASRVGGSLEQYF; CDR3 DNA: TGTGCCAGCAGAGTGGGAGGATCCCTGGAGCAGTACTTC; V gene: TRBV6-5; D gene: .; clone size: few; J gene: TRBJ2-7
CDR3 protein: CSARDLGLAVASYEQYF; CDR3 DNA: TGCAGTGCTAGAGATCTTGGGCTAGCGGTGGCTTCCTACGAGCAGTACTTC; V gene: TRBV20-1; D gene: TRBD2; clone size: .; J gene: TRBJ2-7
CDR3 protein: CSAVRVGGGRAGELFF; CDR3 DNA: TGCAGTGCCGTGAGAGTGGGGGGGGGAAGGGCCGGGGAGCTGTTTTTT; V gene: TRBV20-1; D gene: TRBD2; clone size: few; J gene: TRBJ2-2
CDR3 protein: CASSPRSSYEQYF; CDR3 DNA: TGTGCCAGCAGTCCCCGGTCCTCCTACGAGCAGTACTTC; V gene: TRBV27; D gene: .; clone size: many; J gene: TRBJ2-7
CDR3 protein: CASSQDANTEAFF; CDR3 DNA: TGCGCCAGCAGCCAAGATGCGAACACTGAAGCTTTCTTT; V gene: TRBV4-1; D gene: .; clone size: few; J gene: TRBJ1-1
CDR3 protein: CASSMSGREQHF; CDR3 DNA: TGTGCCAGTAGTATGTCGGGGAGGGAGCAGCACTTC; V gene: TRBV19; D gene: TRBD2; clone size: few; J gene: TRBJ2-7
CDR3 protein: CAGSFKGAGSYEQYF; CDR3 DNA: TGTGCCGGCAGTTTTAAGGGGGCGGGTTCGTACGAGCAGTACTTC; V gene: TRBV27; D gene: TRBD1; clone size: .; J gene: TRBJ2-7
CDR3 protein: CASILSPAYQETQYF; CDR3 DNA: TGCGCCAGCATTCTTTCCCCGGCTTACCAAGAGACCCAGTACTTC; V gene: TRBV5-1; D gene: .; clone size: many; J gene: TRBJ2-5
CDR3 protein: CASSWRCSNQPQHF; CDR3 DNA: TGTGCCAGCAGTTGGAGATGTAGCAATCAGCCCCAGCATTTT; V gene: TRBV28; D gene: .; clone size: .; J gene: TRBJ1-5
CDR3 protein: CASSLADGASYEQYF; CDR3 DNA: TGCGCCAGCAGCTTAGCGGACGGGGCCTCCTACGAGCAGTACTTC; V gene: TRBV5-1; D gene: .; clone size: many; J gene: TRBJ2-7